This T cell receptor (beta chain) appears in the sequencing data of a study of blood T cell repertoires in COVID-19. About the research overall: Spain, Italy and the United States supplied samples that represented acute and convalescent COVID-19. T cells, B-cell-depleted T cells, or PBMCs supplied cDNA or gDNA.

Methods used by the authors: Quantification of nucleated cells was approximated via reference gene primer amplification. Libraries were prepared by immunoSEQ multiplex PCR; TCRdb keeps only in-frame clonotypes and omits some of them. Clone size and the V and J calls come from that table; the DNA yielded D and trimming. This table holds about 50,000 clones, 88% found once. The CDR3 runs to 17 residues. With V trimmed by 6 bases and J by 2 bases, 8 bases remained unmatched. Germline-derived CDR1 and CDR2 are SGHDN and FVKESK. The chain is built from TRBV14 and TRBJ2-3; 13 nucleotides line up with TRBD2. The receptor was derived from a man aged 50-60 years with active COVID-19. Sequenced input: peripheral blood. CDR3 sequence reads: CASSRLAGGLITDTQYF. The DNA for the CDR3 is TGTGCCAGCAGTAGACTAGCGGGAGGCCTGATCACAGATACGCAGTATTTT.